The 15 T cell receptor beta chains below all came from one sample that was sequenced in a study of control samples from healthy donors and cancer patients. This table comes from immunoSEQ multiplex PCR, and its TCRdb copy is limited to in-frame clones, with some not included. The table includes some 150,000 clones, around 90% detected once. Sample: blood. These receptors all come from a man younger than 35 in good health.

The chain combines TRBV5-1 with TRBJ1-1, with 7 positions matching TRBD1. CDR3 length: 15 amino acids. Germline CDR1 reads SGHRS; CDR2 reads YFSETQ. The V segment lost 1 base and the J segment 5 bases; nucleotides outside the gene matches: 8. The CDR3 region has the DNA TGCGCCAGCAGCTTGTACAGGGGCGGTAGGACTGAAGCTTTCTTT. It specifies CASSLYRGGRTEAFF.

The V gene is TRBV2, the J gene TRBJ1-2; D is unresolved. Trimming stripped 1 base from V and 1 base from J, with 10 bases between. CDR3 length equals 15 residues. Per germline, CDR1 SNHLY and CDR2 FYNNEI. CDR3: CASSEGVVGNYGYTF. In DNA form, the CDR3 reads TGTGCCAGCAGTGAAGGGGTAGTGGGTAACTATGGCTACACCTTC.

The chain couples TRBV6-2 or TRBV6-3 to TRBJ1-6; 8 bases match TRBD1. The V gene end was trimmed by 2 bases and the J gene end by 4 bases; junction bases not matched to a gene: 4. Germline lookup yields CDR1 MNHEY and CDR2 SVGEGT. The CDR3 is made up of 16 amino acids. The CDR3, as DNA: TGTGCCAGCAGTTACGTGGGACAGGTGTATAATTCACCCCTCCACTTT. Amino acid sequence: CASSYVGQVYNSPLHF.

The V call is TRBV5-1, the J call TRBJ2-7; D not certain. Germline CDR1 is SGHRS and CDR2 is YFSETQ. V dropped 4 bases and J dropped 2 bases, with 7 bases sitting between them. This CDR3 comprises 12 residues. The CDR3 reads CASSLTTYEQYF. DNA for the CDR3: TGCGCCAGCAGCCTGACCACCTACGAGCAGTACTTC.

The V and J genes are TRBV28 and TRBJ1-4; D call uncertain. This CDR3 has 13 residues. V was cut by 10 bases and J by 0 bases, with 9 bases left in between. Germline CDR1 MDHEN, CDR2 SYDVKM. The CDR3 sequence is CAIPGATNEKLFF. In nucleotides, the CDR3 is TGTGCCATCCCCGGAGCAACTAATGAAAAACTGTTTTTT. The entire variable domain, with the rest obtained from reference TRBV28 and TRBJ1-4, is as follows: DVKVTQSSRYLVKRTGEKVFLECVQDMDHENMFWYRQDPGLGLRLIYFSYDVKMKEKGDIPEGYSVSREKKERFSLILESASTNQTSMYLCAIPGATNEKLFFGSGTQLSVL.

J is TRBJ2-3 and V is TRBV7-7, with D perhaps matching TRBD1 (6 bases). In germline, CDR1 is SSHAT, CDR2 FNYEAQ (reference sequence). The CDR3 is made up of 16 amino acids. V gave up 5 bases and J gave up 1 base, with 16 bases separating them. CDR3 DNA sequence: TGTGCCAGCAGCCCGGGACGGACAGTGCGCACAGATACGCAGTATTTT. This codes for CASSPGRTVRTDTQYF.

The chain has TRBV5-4 and TRBJ2-3, with 9 positions matching TRBD1. Unmatched junction bases numbered 3, after V lost 4 bases and J lost 3 bases. CDR3 length: 14 amino acids. Germline values: CDR1 SGHNT, CDR2 YYREEE (reference sequence). DNA of the CDR3: TGTGCCAGCAGCCCGGACAGGGGTACAGATACGCAGTATTTT. Translated, it gives CASSPDRGTDTQYF.

This chain joins TRBV7-3 and TRBJ1-1; 7 nucleotides agree with TRBD1. The junction had 6 bases not matched to a gene; V was cut back by 5 bases and J by 6 bases. This CDR3 comprises 13 residues. The germline gives CDR1 SGHTA, CDR2 FQGTGA. CDR3 residues: CASSERGGSEAFF. The DNA for the CDR3 is TGTGCCAGCAGCGAAAGAGGGGGCTCTGAAGCTTTCTTT.

The chain couples TRBV3-1 (or the pseudogene TRBV3-2) to TRBJ2-3; the match to TRBD2 covers 8 bases. The CDR3 extends over 13 amino acids. The trim removed 0 bases at V and 11 bases at J, leaving 4 bases unmatched. Germline CDR1 reads LGHDT; CDR2 reads YNNKEL (reference sequence). CDR3 residues: CASSQDGLAGQYF. The DNA for the CDR3 is TGTGCCAGCAGCCAAGATGGGCTAGCGGGGCAGTATTTT.

This chain joins TRBV5-5 and TRBJ2-3, with no clear D. Trimming cost V 4 bases and J 1 base, with 13 bases left between them. CDR3 length: 15 residues. The V gene's germline CDR1 is SGHKS and CDR2 YYEKEE (reference sequence). The CDR3 loop reads CASSPVVTGTDTQYF. DNA for the CDR3: TGTGCCAGCAGCCCGGTAGTCACCGGCACAGATACGCAGTATTTT.

This clone was recorded once. The chain carries TRBV6-5 and TRBJ2-7; D is possibly TRBD1 (6 bases). The CDR3 totals 14 residues. The germline gives CDR1 MNHEY, CDR2 SVGAGI. V was pared by 6 bases and J by 3 bases, with 15 bases between. CDR3 region: CASRSGTSGYEQYF. The CDR3 DNA reads as TGTGCCAGCAGATCCGGGACATCAGGCTACGAGCAGTACTTC.

This chain joins TRBV18 and TRBJ1-5, with D unresolved. Trimming cost V 8 bases and J 1 base, with 9 bases left between them. This CDR3 region has 13 residues. Germline V gene lookup returns CDR1 KGHSH and CDR2 LQKENI. The CDR3 spells CASTVASNQPQHF. As DNA, the CDR3 is TGTGCCAGCACTGTAGCGAGCAATCAGCCCCAGCATTTT.

This chain joins TRBV10-1 and TRBJ1-1; D uncertain. Trimming took 2 bases from V and 1 from J, leaving 5 bases between them. The CDR3 covers 13 residues. Looked up from germline, CDR1 is WNHNN and CDR2 is SYGVQD (reference sequence). This CDR3 reads CASSEIENTEAFF. The CDR3 DNA follows: TGCGCCAGCAGTGAGATCGAGAACACTGAAGCTTTCTTT.

The genes are TRBV6-5 and TRBJ1-3; unclear D gene. Germline V gene lookup returns CDR1 MNHEY and CDR2 SVGAGI. This CDR3 has 15 amino acids. Deletions cut 0 bases from V and 0 bases from J, with 6 bases between. CDR3 amino acids: CASSYSGVSGNTIYF. The CDR3 DNA sequence: TGTGCCAGCAGTTACTCCGGGGTCTCTGGAAACACCATATATTTT.

The V call is TRBV7-9, the J call TRBJ2-1, with TRBD2 identical over 7 bases. The CDR3 has 16 residues. Per germline, CDR1 SEHNR and CDR2 FQNEAQ (reference sequence). Trimming cost V 5 bases and J 0 bases; bases outside gene matches: 7. CDR3 region: CASSPSGVRSYNEQFF. Here the CDR3 DNA reads TGTGCCAGCAGCCCCAGCGGGGTTCGCTCCTACAATGAGCAGTTCTTC.